Below are 4 T cell receptor beta chains sequenced from a single sample in a study of PD-L1 blockade in urothelial cancer. Using immunoSEQ multiplex PCR, the repertoire was profiled, and TCRdb retains in-frame clones only, with some absent. The table has tens of thousands of clones, 65% to 85% seen once. Sample time point: pretreatment peripheral blood. The source was PBMCs, collected around atezolizumab (anti-PD-L1) treatment. These receptors were taken from a man aged 55 to 70 with urothelial cancer.

J is TRBJ2-7 and V is TRBV5-4; 9 bases are shared with TRBD1. The ends lost 3 bases at V and 2 bases at J; junction bases unmatched: 6. The CDR3 spans 15 residues. Germline lookup yields CDR1 SGHNT and CDR2 YYREEE (reference sequence). The CDR3 DNA follows: TGTGCCAGCAGCTCGGGACAGGGCATAACCTACGAGCAGTACTTC. This codes for CASSSGQGITYEQYF.

The chain uses TRBV11-3 and TRBJ2-5, with TRBD2 as a possible D gene (6 bases). Trimming removed 5 bases from V and 2 bases from J, with 12 bases in between. The CDR3 contains 14 residues. In germline, CDR1 is SGHNT, CDR2 YENEEA. The CDR3 DNA reads as TGTGCCAGCAGCCGAGGCGGGGAGCAAGAGACCCAGTACTTC. It codes for CASSRGGEQETQYF.

The CDR3 region has the DNA TGTGCCAGCACCCCCTCGACAGGGGGCTTGGGGACCCAGTACTTC. Translating gives CASTPSTGGLGTQYF. The chain is built from TRBV7-2 and TRBJ2-5, with TRBD1 matching 10 bases. V dropped 7 bases and J dropped 7; count of bases not matched to a gene: 12. The CDR3 is 15 residues long. CDR1 is SGHTA and CDR2 is FQGNSA in the germline V gene.

The V call is TRBV12-5, the J call TRBJ1-6, with D possibly being TRBD1 (5 bases). V lost 7 bases and J lost 3, with 13 bases in between. The length of the CDR3 is 15 residues. Germline V gene sequence: CDR1 LGHNT, CDR2 FRNRAP. In nucleotides, the CDR3 is TGTGCTAGTGCCTCAGGCCAGGGCTATAATTCACCCCTCCACTTT. Residues: CASASGQGYNSPLHF.